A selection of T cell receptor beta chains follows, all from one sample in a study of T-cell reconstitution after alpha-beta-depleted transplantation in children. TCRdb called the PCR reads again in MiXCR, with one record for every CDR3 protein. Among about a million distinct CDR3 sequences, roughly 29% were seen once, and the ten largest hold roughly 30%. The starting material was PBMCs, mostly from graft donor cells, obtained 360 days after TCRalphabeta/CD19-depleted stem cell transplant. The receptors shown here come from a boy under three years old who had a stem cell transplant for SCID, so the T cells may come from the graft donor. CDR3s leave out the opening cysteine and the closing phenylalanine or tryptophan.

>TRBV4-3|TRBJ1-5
ASSQEGGQGSRQPQH
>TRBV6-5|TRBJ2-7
ASRATGSYEQY
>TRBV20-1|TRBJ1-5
SARTGTLNQPQH
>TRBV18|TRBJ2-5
ASSPRKGQETQY
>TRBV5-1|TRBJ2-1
ASSGGDAYNEQF
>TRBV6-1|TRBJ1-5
ASSEADQPQH
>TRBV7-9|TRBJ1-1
ASSLFGGTEAF
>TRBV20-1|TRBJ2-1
SASTGGHNEQF
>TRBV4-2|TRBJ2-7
ASSQATGARNEQY
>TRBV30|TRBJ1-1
AWIAYLANTEAF
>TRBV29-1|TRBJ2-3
SVAAIADTQY
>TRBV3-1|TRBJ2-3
ASSHPNADTQY
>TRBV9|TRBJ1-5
ASSITGDANQPQH
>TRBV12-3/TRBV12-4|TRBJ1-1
ASRRTPNEAF
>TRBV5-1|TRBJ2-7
ASSETGVGEQY
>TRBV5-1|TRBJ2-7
ASRSYTGYPYEQY
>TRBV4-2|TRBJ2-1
ASSQGVGGRLLHNEQF
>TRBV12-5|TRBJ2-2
ASGLVSGKGKGREELF
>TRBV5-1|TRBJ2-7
ASSLTDLAYEQY
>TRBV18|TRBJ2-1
ASSGSGTGLDEQF
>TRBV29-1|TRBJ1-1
SVEFAAGVTEAF
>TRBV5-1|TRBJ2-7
ASSLELSGGPSSYEQY
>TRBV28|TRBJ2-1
ASTDQGTNEQF
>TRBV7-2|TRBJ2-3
ASSSYGGATDTQY
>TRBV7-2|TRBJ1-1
ASSLTLARARNTEAF
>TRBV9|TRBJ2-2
ASSVRGDRVNTGELF
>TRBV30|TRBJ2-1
AWSRERSEQF
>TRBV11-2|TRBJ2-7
ASSPSNRAEQY
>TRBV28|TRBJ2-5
ASSLGLAGGLYQETQY
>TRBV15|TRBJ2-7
ATSWQTQDEQY
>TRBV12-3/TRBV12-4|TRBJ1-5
ASSARSNQPQH
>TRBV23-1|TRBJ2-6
ASSPWGSGANVLT
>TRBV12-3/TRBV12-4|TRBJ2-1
ASGPLAGSNEQF
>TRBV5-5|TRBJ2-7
ASKWRTGAYEQY
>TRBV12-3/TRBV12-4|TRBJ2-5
ASSSGHLGETQY
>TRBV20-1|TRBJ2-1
SARGLLNEQF
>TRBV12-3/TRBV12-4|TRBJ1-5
ASSFTGQGQPQH
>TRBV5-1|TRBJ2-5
ASSLVPQTYQETQY
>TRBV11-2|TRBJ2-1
ASSPPWTHNNEQF
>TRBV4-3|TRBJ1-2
ASSPWKSRYYGYT
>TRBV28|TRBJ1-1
ASSLWQKGNTEAF
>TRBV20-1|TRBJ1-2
SARDGRGKGYT
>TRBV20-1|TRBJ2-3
SARALGLVGQY
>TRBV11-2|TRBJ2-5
ASRGWDETQY
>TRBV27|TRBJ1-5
ASKPRTDRVNQPQH
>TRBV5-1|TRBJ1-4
ASSLVDRGGKGEKLF
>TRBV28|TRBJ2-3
ASSSWGTSPTDTQY
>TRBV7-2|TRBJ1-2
ASSAVWTGLGYT
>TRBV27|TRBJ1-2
ASSLRRQGSYGYT
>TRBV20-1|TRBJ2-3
SASFQGLGTQY
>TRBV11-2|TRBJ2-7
ASSLRDSRSSYEQY
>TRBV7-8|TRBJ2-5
ASSLLARNFQETQY
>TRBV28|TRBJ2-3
ASSAARTGRWRDTQY